A selection of T cell receptor beta chains follows, all from one sample in a study of shared clonotypes between healthy human individuals. Produced via immunoSEQ multiplex PCR; TCRdb's table is partial and in-frame only. The sample holds 2,500,000 or so clones, more than 85% seen once. The sequenced material came from naive CD4+ T cells from PBMCs. These receptors were collected from a man aged 18-30 years in good health. Some clones in this sample may be carry-over from other donors' samples. The CDR3 runs from the conserved cysteine through the conserved F or W. A D gene is named only where the DNA matches it firmly. Size is omitted from some rows. Given values are once, few, many or a class for expanded clones.

CDR3 protein: CSARPQGNTIYF; CDR3 DNA: TGCAGCGCCCGACCCCAGGGAAACACCATATATTTT; J gene: TRBJ1-3; D gene: -; V gene: TRBV29-1; CDR3 length: 12; clone size: -
CDR3 protein: CASRLTSGRLTDTQYF; CDR3 DNA: TGTGCCAGCAGGCTCACTAGCGGGAGACTTACAGATACGCAGTATTTT; J gene: TRBJ2-3; D gene: TRBD2; V gene: TRBV6-4; CDR3 length: 16; clone size: -
CDR3 protein: CASSEEGSTQYF; CDR3 DNA: TGCGCCAGCAGCGAAGAAGGATCGACGCAGTATTTT; J gene: TRBJ2-3; D gene: -; V gene: TRBV5-1; CDR3 length: 12; clone size: -
CDR3 protein: CASSEWGSGDTEAFF; CDR3 DNA: TGTGCCAGCAGTGAATGGGGGTCGGGGGACACTGAAGCTTTCTTT; J gene: TRBJ1-1; D gene: -; V gene: TRBV25-1; CDR3 length: 15; clone size: -
CDR3 protein: CASSLQGNSYNSPLHF; CDR3 DNA: TGTGCCAGCAGTTTACAGGGAAACTCCTATAATTCACCCCTCCACTTT; J gene: TRBJ1-6; D gene: -; V gene: TRBV6-5; CDR3 length: 16; clone size: -
CDR3 protein: CATGGLAAQETQYF; CDR3 DNA: TGTGCCACCGGGGGACTAGCGGCCCAAGAGACCCAGTACTTC; J gene: TRBJ2-5; D gene: TRBD2; V gene: TRBV6-1; CDR3 length: 14; clone size: -
CDR3 protein: CASTRGGEGEAFF; CDR3 DNA: TGTGCCAGCACCCGAGGGGGTGAGGGCGAAGCTTTCTTT; J gene: TRBJ1-1; D gene: -; V gene: TRBV7-3; CDR3 length: 13; clone size: once
CDR3 protein: CASSPSGTAPYEQYF; CDR3 DNA: TGTGCCAGCAGTCCCTCCGGGACAGCGCCCTACGAGCAGTACTTC; J gene: TRBJ2-7; D gene: TRBD1; V gene: TRBV27; CDR3 length: 15; clone size: -
CDR3 protein: CASSFAGAYEQYF; CDR3 DNA: TGCGCCAGCAGCTTTGCGGGGGCGTACGAGCAGTACTTC; J gene: TRBJ2-7; D gene: -; V gene: TRBV5-1; CDR3 length: 13; clone size: -
CDR3 protein: CASSLFQGGNQPQHF; CDR3 DNA: TGTGCCAGCAGCTTGTTTCAGGGGGGGAATCAGCCCCAGCATTTT; J gene: TRBJ1-5; D gene: TRBD1; V gene: TRBV5-6; CDR3 length: 15; clone size: -
CDR3 protein: CASSPSGSEDTQYF; CDR3 DNA: TGTGCCAGCAGCCCTAGCGGGAGTGAGGATACGCAGTATTTT; J gene: TRBJ2-3; D gene: TRBD2; V gene: TRBV7-3; CDR3 length: 14; clone size: -
CDR3 protein: CASSLVGGVSGNTIYF; CDR3 DNA: TGTGCCAGCAGCTTAGTGGGCGGGGTATCAGGAAACACCATATATTTT; J gene: TRBJ1-3; D gene: -; V gene: TRBV7-6; CDR3 length: 16; clone size: -
CDR3 protein: CASSPRRDNEQFF; CDR3 DNA: TGTGCCAGCAGCCCAAGAAGGGACAATGAGCAGTTCTTC; J gene: TRBJ2-1; D gene: -; V gene: TRBV7-2; CDR3 length: 13; clone size: -
CDR3 protein: CAWGQGGTEAFF; CDR3 DNA: TGTGCCTGGGGACAGGGCGGGACTGAAGCTTTCTTT; J gene: TRBJ1-1; D gene: TRBD1; V gene: TRBV30; CDR3 length: 12; clone size: -
CDR3 protein: CASSQDLGNEQFF; CDR3 DNA: TGTGCCAGCAGCCAAGATTTAGGGAATGAGCAGTTCTTC; J gene: TRBJ2-1; D gene: -; V gene: TRBV14; CDR3 length: 13; clone size: -
CDR3 protein: CASSPSGGTQTTYGYTF; CDR3 DNA: TGTGCCAGCAGCCCGAGCGGCGGAACACAGACGACCTATGGCTACACCTTC; J gene: TRBJ1-2; D gene: -; V gene: TRBV9; CDR3 length: 17; clone size: -
CDR3 protein: CASSPGRLGGNTIYF; CDR3 DNA: TGTGCCAGCTCACCGGGACGCCTGGGGGGAAACACCATATATTTT; J gene: TRBJ1-3; D gene: -; V gene: TRBV18; CDR3 length: 15; clone size: -
CDR3 protein: CATHGGTQYF; CDR3 DNA: TGTGCCACCCACGGCGGTACGCAGTATTTT; J gene: TRBJ2-3; D gene: -; V gene: TRBV28; CDR3 length: 10; clone size: -
CDR3 protein: CASIGTGGEQYF; CDR3 DNA: TGTGCCAGTATCGGGACAGGGGGCGAGCAGTACTTC; J gene: TRBJ2-7; D gene: TRBD1; V gene: TRBV19; CDR3 length: 12; clone size: -
CDR3 protein: CASSPWGAPGEETQYF; CDR3 DNA: TGTGCCAGCAGCCCATGGGGGGCGCCAGGGGAGGAGACCCAGTACTTC; J gene: TRBJ2-5; D gene: -; V gene: TRBV7-2; CDR3 length: 16; clone size: -
CDR3 protein: CASSSGLAALDTQYF; CDR3 DNA: TGTGCCAGCAGTTCGGGACTAGCGGCCTTGGATACGCAGTATTTT; J gene: TRBJ2-3; D gene: TRBD2; V gene: TRBV6-1; CDR3 length: 15; clone size: -
CDR3 protein: CSVGGEGGNYGYTF; CDR3 DNA: TGCAGCGTAGGGGGGGAAGGTGGGAACTATGGCTACACCTTC; J gene: TRBJ1-2; D gene: -; V gene: TRBV29-1; CDR3 length: 14; clone size: -
CDR3 protein: CASSPQLLAGGELFF; CDR3 DNA: TGTGCCAGCAGCCCACAGCTACTAGCGGGAGGGGAGCTGTTTTTT; J gene: TRBJ2-2; D gene: TRBD2; V gene: TRBV28; CDR3 length: 15; clone size: -
CDR3 protein: CASRKRGPNEKLFF; CDR3 DNA: TGTGCCAGCAGGAAACGGGGGCCAAATGAAAAACTGTTTTTT; J gene: TRBJ1-4; D gene: -; V gene: TRBV27; CDR3 length: 14; clone size: -
CDR3 protein: CASMGTAPIEQYF; CDR3 DNA: TGTGCCAGCATGGGGACCGCACCAATCGAGCAGTACTTC; J gene: TRBJ2-7; D gene: -; V gene: TRBV6-5; CDR3 length: 13; clone size: -
CDR3 protein: CASSLEIAKNIQYF; CDR3 DNA: TGTGCCAGCAGCTTGGAAATAGCCAAAAACATTCAGTACTTC; J gene: TRBJ2-4; D gene: -; V gene: TRBV5-4; CDR3 length: 14; clone size: -
CDR3 protein: CASGAPDTEAFF; CDR3 DNA: TGTGCCAGTGGGGCCCCCGACACTGAAGCTTTCTTT; J gene: TRBJ1-1; D gene: -; V gene: TRBV6-6; CDR3 length: 12; clone size: -
CDR3 protein: CASRTKERTDTQYF; CDR3 DNA: TGTGCCAGCCGAACGAAGGAGCGCACAGATACGCAGTATTTT; J gene: TRBJ2-3; D gene: -; V gene: TRBV7-9; CDR3 length: 14; clone size: -
CDR3 protein: CASSLFKQGSDTQYF; CDR3 DNA: TGTGCCAGCAGCTTGTTTAAACAGGGCTCAGATACGCAGTATTTT; J gene: TRBJ2-3; D gene: -; V gene: TRBV7-2; CDR3 length: 15; clone size: -
CDR3 protein: CASSLRSGVGTDTQYF; CDR3 DNA: TGTGCCAGCAGCTTAAGATCCGGGGTCGGCACAGATACGCAGTATTTT; J gene: TRBJ2-3; D gene: -; V gene: TRBV7-3; CDR3 length: 16; clone size: -
CDR3 protein: CASSVAYGQGTDTQYF; CDR3 DNA: TGTGCCAGCAGCGTAGCTTACGGACAGGGCACAGATACGCAGTATTTT; J gene: TRBJ2-3; D gene: TRBD1; V gene: TRBV9; CDR3 length: 16; clone size: -
CDR3 protein: CASSGGYSGIVETQYF; CDR3 DNA: TGTGCCAGCAGCGGGGGTTATAGTGGGATTGTCGAGACCCAGTACTTC; J gene: TRBJ2-5; D gene: -; V gene: TRBV5-7; CDR3 length: 16; clone size: -
CDR3 protein: CGLASVLEQYF; CDR3 DNA: TGCGGTCTAGCGAGCGTCTTGGAGCAGTACTTC; J gene: TRBJ2-7; D gene: -; V gene: TRBV10-1; CDR3 length: 11; clone size: -
CDR3 protein: CAWTAGQGETQYF; CDR3 DNA: TGTGCCTGGACCGCGGGACAGGGAGAGACCCAGTACTTC; J gene: TRBJ2-5; D gene: TRBD1; V gene: TRBV30; CDR3 length: 13; clone size: -
CDR3 protein: CASSLVSLNTEAFF; CDR3 DNA: TGTGCCAGCAGCTTAGTGTCACTGAACACTGAAGCTTTCTTT; J gene: TRBJ1-1; D gene: -; V gene: TRBV7-8; CDR3 length: 14; clone size: -
CDR3 protein: CASSPWVVTGELFF; CDR3 DNA: TGTGCCAGCAGCCCTTGGGTTGTAACCGGGGAGCTGTTTTTT; J gene: TRBJ2-2; D gene: -; V gene: TRBV7-8; CDR3 length: 14; clone size: -
CDR3 protein: CASTPVGAGDYGYTF; CDR3 DNA: TGTGCCAGCACTCCCGTTGGGGCGGGAGACTATGGCTACACCTTC; J gene: TRBJ1-2; D gene: -; V gene: TRBV6-5; CDR3 length: 15; clone size: -
CDR3 protein: CASRPRGANTEAFF; CDR3 DNA: TGCGCCAGCAGGCCCAGGGGGGCGAACACTGAAGCTTTCTTT; J gene: TRBJ1-1; D gene: TRBD1; V gene: TRBV10-2; CDR3 length: 14; clone size: -
CDR3 protein: CASILIGQNIQYF; CDR3 DNA: TGTGCCAGCATCTTAATTGGTCAAAACATTCAGTACTTC; J gene: TRBJ2-4; D gene: -; V gene: TRBV28; CDR3 length: 13; clone size: -
CDR3 protein: CASSDPGQGPTEAFF; CDR3 DNA: TGCGCCAGCAGTGACCCCGGGCAGGGCCCCACTGAAGCTTTCTTT; J gene: TRBJ1-1; D gene: -; V gene: TRBV10-1; CDR3 length: 15; clone size: -
CDR3 protein: CASSFVAGFYNEQFF; CDR3 DNA: TGCGCCAGCAGCTTTGTGGCGGGATTCTACAATGAGCAGTTCTTC; J gene: TRBJ2-1; D gene: -; V gene: TRBV5-1; CDR3 length: 15; clone size: -
CDR3 protein: CASSGRGVRVTGELFF; CDR3 DNA: TGTGCCAGCAGCGGCCGAGGGGTGAGGGTCACCGGGGAGCTGTTTTTT; J gene: TRBJ2-2; D gene: -; V gene: TRBV2; CDR3 length: 16; clone size: -